Shown below are 26 T cell receptor beta chains from a single sample sequenced in a study of T cells after yellow fever vaccination. From the 5' RACE reads, TCRdb called clonotypes with MiXCR, one entry per CDR3 protein. The repertoire holds approximately 300,000 distinct CDR3 sequences, around 7% seen once, with roughly a sixth in the top ten. This specimen consisted of PBMCs, obtained around 45 days after the first yellow fever vaccination. The receptor source for this set is a man aged 18 to 29 who received the YFV17D yellow fever vaccine.

The chain carries TRBV7-2 and TRBJ2-2, with TRBD1 matching over 7 bases. This CDR3 is built from 16 residues. Trimming removed 4 bases from V and 7 bases from J; junction bases left unmatched: 12. CDR1 and CDR2 from the germline V gene are SGHTA and FQGNSA. DNA for the CDR3: TGTGCCAGCAGCTCTCTGAGACAGGGATTGAGCGGGGAGCTGTTTTTT. Encoded protein: CASSSLRQGLSGELFF.

In this sample, this clonotype turned up a few times. The chain uses TRBV20-1 and TRBJ1-5, with D uncertain. Germline CDR1 and CDR2: DFQATT and SNEGSKA (reference sequence). The V end was cut by 0 bases, the J end by 9 bases, with 15 bases between. The CDR3 contains 14 residues. The DNA of the CDR3 is TGCAGTGCTAGAGATGGGGATAGCGACCCGCCCCAGCATTTT. Amino acids: CSARDGDSDPPQHF.

Ten or more counts support this clonotype. The J gene is TRBJ1-1, the V gene TRBV4-1; D gene uncertain. Germline CDR1 is MGHRA and CDR2 is YSYEKL. The germline V and J ends were trimmed by 1 base and 0 bases, with 6 bases remaining between them. The CDR3 runs to 14 residues. The CDR3, as DNA: TGCGCCAGCAGCCAAGGACTTCTGAACACTGAAGCTTTCTTT. Translation gives CASSQGLLNTEAFF.

This clonotype was picked up a small number of times. The chain is built from TRBV7-3 and TRBJ2-1, with D perhaps given as TRBD1 or TRBD2 (5 bases each). The CDR3 runs to 14 residues. Between the trimmed V and J ends, which lost 0 bases and 7 bases, there was a span of 10 bases. Germline V lookup: CDR1 SGHTA, CDR2 FQGTGA. The CDR3 coding sequence is TGTGCCAGCAGCTTAACGGGGCCGGGGAATGAGCAGTTCTTC. Residues: CASSLTGPGNEQFF.

The chain carries TRBV7-9 and TRBJ2-2; 10 positions agree with TRBD1. The CDR3 sequence is 16 residues long. V trimming: 4 bases; J trimming: 6 bases; junction bases outside the gene matches: 8. From germline, CDR1 is SEHNR and CDR2 FQNEAQ (reference sequence). The CDR3 nucleotides are TGTGCCAGCAGCTCTCCTGACAGGGGGCTGGCCGGGGAGCTGTTTTTT. Translation: CASSSPDRGLAGELFF. Filled out from reference TRBV7-9 and TRBJ2-2, the complete variable domain reads DTGVSQNPRHKITKRGQNVTFRCDPISEHNRLYWYRQTLGQGPEFLTYFQNEAQLEKSRLLSDRFSAERPKGSFSTLEIQRTEQGDSAMYLCASSSPDRGLAGELFFGEGSRLTVL.

This sequence joins TRBV21-1 and TRBJ2-7; the D segment call TRBD1 is taken from the table without a DNA check. TRBV21-1 is designated a pseudogene. The CDR3 length is 17 residues. The CDR3 DNA sequence: TGTGCCAGCAGCTCACCATCCCGTTGGGACAGGAGAAGCGAGCAGTACGTC. Protein sequence: CASSSPSRWDRRSEQYV.

This clonotype was picked up many times. The genes are TRBV5-6 and TRBJ2-5; D is perhaps TRBD2 (5 bases). The CDR3 runs to 14 residues. The V gene lost 4 bases and the J gene lost 4 bases, with 14 bases spanning the gap. The V gene's germline CDR1 is SGHDT and CDR2 YYEEEE. CDR3 sequence: CASSPERVIETQYF. Written as DNA, the CDR3 is TGTGCCAGCAGCCCGGAGAGGGTTATAGAGACCCAGTACTTC. The whole variable domain, filled in from reference TRBV5-6 and TRBJ2-5, reads DAGVTQSPTHLIKTRGQQVTLRCSPKSGHDTVSWYQQALGQGPQFIFQYYEEEERQRGNFPDRFSGHQFPNYSSELNVNALLLGDSALYLCASSPERVIETQYFGPGTRLLVL.

V gene TRBV20-1 combines with J gene TRBJ2-7; the match to TRBD1 covers 7 bases. Germline V lookup: CDR1 DFQATT, CDR2 SNEGSKA (reference sequence). The length of the CDR3 is 13 residues. Trimming removed 1 base from V and 5 bases from J; junction bases left unmatched: 5. CDR3 sequence: CSARVEGADEQYV. CDR3 DNA sequence: TGCAGTGCTAGAGTCGAGGGGGCGGACGAGCAGTACGTC.

This clonotype came up a few times. The chain carries TRBV29-1 and TRBJ1-1, with D unclear. Germline V lookup: CDR1 SQVTM, CDR2 ANQGSEA. The CDR3 is 13 residues long. V lost 2 bases, J lost 3 bases, and 10 bases lay in between. The CDR3 loop is CSVEIDSYTEAFF. CDR3 in DNA: TGCAGCGTTGAAATTGACTCGTACACTGAAGCTTTCTTT. Variable domain in full (rest from reference TRBV29-1 and TRBJ1-1): SAVISQKPSRDICQRGTSLTIQCQVDSQVTMMFWYRQQPGQSLTLIATANQGSEATYESGFVIDKFPISRPNLTFSTLTVSNMSPEDSSIYLCSVEIDSYTEAFFGQGTRLTVV.

This clonotype has just a few counts. DNA of the CDR3: TGCGCCAGCAGCTTGGGGACAGGGGTGGAAAAACTGTTTTTT. Amino acids: CASSLGTGVEKLFF. The chain links TRBV5-1 to TRBJ1-4, with TRBD1 identical over 9 bases. The CDR3 is made up of 14 amino acids. The germline gives CDR1 SGHRS, CDR2 YFSETQ. Trimming took 0 bases from V and 8 from J; bases not matched to a gene: 2.

This rearrangement joins TRBV7-2 to TRBJ2-4; D gene unclear. Trimming removed 0 bases from V and 6 bases from J, with 9 bases in between. The CDR3 length is 14 residues. CDR1 is SGHTA, CDR2 FQGNSA, per germline. CDR3 sequence reads: CASSLAGPLNIQYF. The CDR3 region has the DNA TGTGCCAGCAGCTTAGCAGGGCCCTTAAACATTCAGTACTTC.

This chain connects TRBV29-1 to TRBJ2-1; D not certain. Trimming took 8 bases from V and 6 from J, leaving 17 bases between them. The germline V gene encodes CDR1 SQVTM and CDR2 ANQGSEA. This CDR3 is 13 amino acids long. The CDR3 region has the DNA TGCAGCTCGGCGGTGGCGGTGGGCAATGAGCAGTTCTTC. It translates to CSSAVAVGNEQFF.

The genes are TRBV27 and TRBJ2-7; TRBD1 aligns across 10 bases. The ends lost 4 bases at V and 1 base at J; junction bases unmatched: 4. Per the germline V gene, CDR1 is MNHEY and CDR2 is SMNVEV (reference sequence). The CDR3 is 15 amino acids. CDR3 DNA: TGTGCCAGCAGTTACGGGACAGGGGTGTCCTACGAGCAGTACTTC. This encodes CASSYGTGVSYEQYF.

This chain joins TRBV4-2 and TRBJ2-7, with 10 nucleotides matching TRBD2. V lost 0 bases and J lost 2; bases outside the gene matches: 1. The CDR3 runs to 15 residues. Germline lookup yields CDR1 LGHNA and CDR2 YNFKEQ. The CDR3 bases are TGTGCCAGCAGCCAAGATCTAGCGGGGGCCTACGAGCAGTACGTC. Translated: CASSQDLAGAYEQYV.

This clonotype has only a few counts. The V gene is TRBV4-1, the J gene TRBJ2-2; D might be TRBD1 (6 bases). CDR1 and CDR2 (germline): MGHRA, YSYEKL. The CDR3 has 15 amino acids. V dropped 0 bases and J dropped 8 bases, with 13 bases sitting between them. The CDR3 loop reads CASSQDWGQFGELFF. CDR3 nucleotides: TGCGCCAGCAGCCAAGATTGGGGGCAATTTGGGGAGCTGTTTTTT.

This clonotype has more than one count but fewer than ten. V is TRBV3-1 and J is TRBJ2-2; D ambiguous. Trimming removed 3 bases from V and 5 bases from J, with 13 bases in between. This CDR3 is 15 amino acids long. Germline V gene data show CDR1 as LGHDT and CDR2 as YNNKEL (reference sequence). As DNA, the CDR3 is TGTGCCAGCAGCCATTCAACTATTGGGACCGGGGAGCTGTTTTTT. It encodes CASSHSTIGTGELFF. Using reference TRBV3-1 and TRBJ2-2 for the parts outside the CDR3, the full variable domain is DTAVSQTPKYLVTQMGNDKSIKCEQNLGHDTMYWYKQDSKKFLKIMFSYNNKELIINETVPNRFSPKSPDKAHLNLHINSLELGDSAVYFCASSHSTIGTGELFFGEGSRLTVL.

This clonotype was seen only a few times. The V and J genes are TRBV9 and TRBJ2-6; 10 bases align to TRBD1. The germline V gene has CDR1 SGDLS and CDR2 YYNGEE. J gave up 4 bases and V 4 bases, and 11 bases lay outside the gene matches. The CDR3 loop spans 18 amino acids. DNA of the CDR3: TGTGCCAGCAGCCCAGGGGACAGGGGAGTGCCCGGGGCCAACGTCCTGACTTTC. This translates into CASSPGDRGVPGANVLTF.

This clonotype was recorded only once. The chain uses TRBV24-1 and TRBJ2-6, with unresolved D. CDR1 KGHDR and CDR2 SFDVKD come from the germline V gene. The length of the CDR3 is 16 residues. V lost 0 bases and J lost 0, with 5 bases in between. In nucleotides, the CDR3 is TGTGCCACCAGTGATTTGGGGCCCTCTGGGGCCAACGTCCTGACTTTC. Amino acid sequence: CATSDLGPSGANVLTF.

V gene TRBV7-2 combines with J gene TRBJ2-4, with 7 bases matching TRBD1. The trim removed 4 bases at V and 9 bases at J, leaving 6 bases unmatched. The germline CDR1 and CDR2 sequences are SGHTA and FQGNSA. The CDR3 extends over 13 amino acids. CDR3 DNA sequence: TGTGCCAGCAGCTCGACAGGGATGGGCATTCAGTACTTC. This translates into CASSSTGMGIQYF.

The J gene is TRBJ2-7, the V gene TRBV5-6; D gene uncertain. V was cut by 0 bases and J by 5 bases, with 12 bases left in between. The CDR3 totals 14 residues. Germline V gene lookup returns CDR1 SGHDT and CDR2 YYEEEE. The CDR3 DNA follows: TGTGCCAGCAGCTTGGTGAGTACGTCAAACGAGCAGTACGTC. Amino acid sequence: CASSLVSTSNEQYV.

This clonotype was detected many times. V gene TRBV11-2 combines with J gene TRBJ2-3; weak D call: TRBD1 (6 bases). V lost 1 base and J 8 bases, leaving 13 bases between the germline ends. Germline CDR1 is SGHAT and CDR2 is FQNNGV. This CDR3 has 14 amino acids. CDR3 bases: TGTGCCAGCAGCTTAGGGGCAGGGGCGGTTACGCAGTATTTT. Amino acid sequence: CASSLGAGAVTQYF.

This clonotype has a handful of counts. V is TRBV19 and J is TRBJ2-1; the D call may be TRBD1 or TRBD2 (5 bases each). The germline CDR1 and CDR2 sequences are LNHDA and SQIVND (reference sequence). V was clipped by 5 bases and J by 3 bases, with 20 bases between them. The CDR3 consists of 17 residues. The CDR3 DNA reads as TGTGCCAGTAGTTTATCGTCGTGGGACCGAGACTACAATGAGCAGTTCTTC. Its protein is CASSLSSWDRDYNEQFF.

This clonotype was found a few times. The chain combines TRBV10-2 with TRBJ2-3; no firm D call. V lost 3 bases and J lost 2, with 9 bases in between. This CDR3 is 14 amino acids long. From germline, CDR1 is WSHSY and CDR2 SAAADI. The DNA of the CDR3 is TGCGCCAGCAGTGACGGCTTTCCCACAGATACGCAGTATTTT. Translating gives CASSDGFPTDTQYF.

The table lists this clonotype with many counts. The chain joins TRBV27 to TRBJ2-7; 8 bases agree with TRBD1. The CDR3 is made up of 15 amino acids. Trimming at V came to 5 bases and at J to 3 bases, leaving 9 bases not matched to a gene. CDR1 MNHEY and CDR2 SMNVEV come from the germline V gene (reference sequence). CDR3 sequence (DNA): TGTGCCAGCAGTACACACGGCAGGGGGCTCTACGAGCAGTACTTC. It yields the protein CASSTHGRGLYEQYF.

V usage is TRBV7-9 and J usage is TRBJ1-2; D possibly corresponds to TRBD1 (5 bases). V dropped 6 bases and J dropped 2 bases, with 10 bases sitting between them. From germline, CDR1 is SEHNR and CDR2 FQNEAQ (reference sequence). The CDR3 is made up of 13 amino acids. CDR3 nucleotides: TGTGCCAGCAGGGCAGGGCCGAACTATGGCTACACCTTC. It specifies CASRAGPNYGYTF.

This clonotype was observed a handful of times. The chain recombines TRBV7-2 with TRBJ2-3; 9 nucleotides agree with TRBD2. V lost 6 bases, J lost 1 base, and 5 bases stayed unmatched. This CDR3 contains 15 residues. The germline V gene encodes CDR1 SGHTA and CDR2 FQGNSA. The CDR3 DNA sequence: TGTGCCAGCAGTCCCGTAGCGGGGGGCACAGATACGCAGTATTTT. Its protein product is CASSPVAGGTDTQYF.